The sequence of this T cell receptor beta chain was determined in a study of early T cells in non-severe SARS-CoV-2 infection. TCRdb fed the 5' RACE reads into MiXCR, producing one record per CDR3 protein. The top ten clones hold about a sixth of a sample with about 38,000 distinct CDR3 sequences, 4.5% to 5.5% of them seen once. V was cut by 5 bases and J by 6 bases, with 16 bases left in between. Germline values: CDR1 SGHRS, CDR2 YFSETQ. This CDR3 spans 14 amino acids. The sample consisted of whole blood. The chain employs TRBV5-1 and TRBJ2-3, with D maybe TRBD2 (6 bases). This receptor was taken from an adult who was a healthcare worker with PCR-confirmed SARS-CoV-2 infection or an uninfected control (not recorded which). The CDR3 bases are TGCGCCAGCAGTTCTGCTAGCAGCGGGGATACGCAGTATTTT. Translated: CASSSASSGDTQYF. Full variable domain (remainder filled in from reference TRBV5-1 and TRBJ2-3): KAGVTQTPRYLIKTRGQQVTLSCSPISGHRSVSWYQQTPGQGLQFLFEYFSETQRNKGNFPGRFSGRQFSNSRSEMNVSTLELGDSALYLCASSSASSGDTQYFGPGTRLTVL.